Following are 20 T cell receptor beta chains from one sample sequenced in a study of beta chain features in type 1 diabetes. Study observations and caveats: Type 1 diabetes patients had TCRB CDR3s that were shorter (moderately but significantly so) in all four CD4+ subsets.

No antigens are known for them. Sequencing targeted expressed TCRB transcripts, as all isolated RNA had been reverse transcribed. Produced via immunoSEQ multiplex PCR; TCRdb's table is partial and in-frame only. The sample consists of approximately 170,000 clones, roughly 8% of them appearing once. Sequencing was carried out using central memory CD4+ T cells from blood. These receptor sequences come from a man between 18 and 35 years old with type 1 diabetes.

There are a few counts of this clone. This chain connects TRBV5-1 to TRBJ2-1; possibly TRBD1 for D (6 bases). Germline V gives CDR1 SGHRS, CDR2 YFSETQ. This CDR3 is 12 amino acids long. V shed 0 bases and J shed 12 bases, with 10 bases lying between them. CDR3 sequence (DNA): TGCGCCAGCAGCTTGGGTTTCAGGGGGCAGTTCTTC. Protein product: CASSLGFRGQFF.

A note on this clone: The sample contains more than one DNA sequence encoding this CDR3. V gene TRBV28 combines with J gene TRBJ1-2, with D unclear. The germline V gene has CDR1 MDHEN and CDR2 SYDVKM. Trimming removed 1 base at V and 4 bases at J, with 4 bases between. The CDR3 totals 12 residues. The CDR3 bases are TGTGCCAGCAGTTTATCCGGCTATGGCTACACCTTC. Encoded protein: CASSLSGYGYTF.

The genes are TRBV5-4 and TRBJ2-7, with 7 bases lining up with TRBD2. CDR3 length: 15 amino acids. J lost 0 bases, V lost 4 bases, and 7 bases had no gene match. The germline gives CDR1 SGHNT, CDR2 YYREEE (reference sequence). CDR3 nucleotide sequence: TGTGCCAGCAGCCCTGGGGGGACTACCTCCTACGAGCAGTACTTC. This translates into CASSPGGTTSYEQYF. Variable domain in full (rest from reference TRBV5-4 and TRBJ2-7): ETGVTQSPTHLIKTRGQQVTLRCSSQSGHNTVSWYQQALGQGPQFIFQYYREEENGRGNFPPRFSGLQFPNYSSELNVNALELDDSALYLCASSPGGTTSYEQYFGPGTRLTVT.

This rearrangement joins TRBV7-9 to TRBJ2-6; 9 nucleotides match TRBD1. With V trimmed by 5 bases and J by 5 bases, 13 bases remained unmatched. From germline, CDR1 is SEHNR and CDR2 FQNEAQ (reference sequence). The length of the CDR3 is 18 residues. CDR3 sequence: CASSHRDRDPSWANVLTF. The CDR3 DNA reads as TGTGCCAGCAGCCACCGGGACAGGGACCCCTCCTGGGCCAACGTCCTGACTTTC.

V and J are TRBV13 and TRBJ2-5, with D perhaps matching TRBD1 (5 bases). V was shortened by 2 bases and J by 2 bases, with 9 bases between the two germline ends. The CDR3 loop spans 14 amino acids. From germline, CDR1 is PRHDT and CDR2 FYEKMQ (reference sequence). The CDR3 bases are TGTGCCAGCAGCTTAAGGGGAACACAAGAGACCCAGTACTTC. Its protein is CASSLRGTQETQYF.

This clone has just a few counts. The J gene is TRBJ2-3, the V gene TRBV5-1; D gene uncertain. The CDR3 runs to 12 residues. CDR1 and CDR2 from the germline V gene are SGHRS and YFSETQ. Trimming stripped 1 base from V and 4 bases from J, with 4 bases between. CDR3 sequence (DNA): TGCGCCAGCAGCTTGAGCGCAGATACGCAGTATTTT. It specifies CASSLSADTQYF. The full variable domain, with the rest looked up from reference TRBV5-1 and TRBJ2-3, is KAGVTQTPRYLIKTRGQQVTLSCSPISGHRSVSWYQQTPGQGLQFLFEYFSETQRNKGNFPGRFSGRQFSNSRSEMNVSTLELGDSALYLCASSLSADTQYFGPGTRLTVL.

The V call is TRBV9, the J call TRBJ2-3, with D possibly matching TRBD2 (6 bases). The CDR3 length is 15 residues. V shed 5 bases and J shed 2 bases, with 15 bases lying between them. Germline V gene data show CDR1 as SGDLS and CDR2 as YYNGEE. The chain's CDR3 is CASRRTGLDTDTQYF. DNA for the CDR3: TGTGCCAGCAGGAGAACGGGACTCGACACAGATACGCAGTATTTT.

This clone was seen more than once but under ten times. The chain joins TRBV29-1 to TRBJ2-1, with 7 bases matching TRBD1. This CDR3 spans 11 amino acids. V lost 5 bases and J lost 9; bases outside the gene matches: 4. The germline V gene has CDR1 SQVTM and CDR2 ANQGSEA. CDR3 residues: CSVRQGSEQFF. The CDR3 DNA sequence: TGCAGCGTTAGACAGGGAAGTGAGCAGTTCTTC.

This clone was seen a handful of times. This chain joins TRBV5-1 and TRBJ2-5; 7 bases map to TRBD1. The CDR3 totals 14 residues. Unmatched junction bases numbered 11, after V lost 7 bases and J lost 5 bases. Germline-derived CDR1 and CDR2 are SGHRS and YFSETQ. The CDR3 sequence is CASAARGGAETQYF. In nucleotides, the CDR3 is TGCGCCAGCGCCGCCCGAGGGGGCGCGGAGACCCAGTACTTC.

As regards this clone: Other DNA sequences in the sample encode the same CDR3. V usage is TRBV30 and J usage is TRBJ1-1; 9 nucleotides align to TRBD1. V shed 1 base, J shed 4 bases, and the junction held 1 base outside the gene matches. The germline V gene has CDR1 GTSNPN and CDR2 SVGIG (reference sequence). The CDR3 runs 13 residues. The DNA for the CDR3 is TGTGCCTGGAGTGGACAGGGGGGCACTGAAGCTTTCTTT. It codes for CAWSGQGGTEAFF.

In this sample, this clone turned up a few times. The chain is built from TRBV18 and TRBJ2-1, with D perhaps matching TRBD2 (6 bases). The CDR3 covers 13 residues. The germline CDR1 and CDR2 sequences are KGHSH and LQKENI. Trimming removed 2 bases from V and 8 bases from J, with 10 bases in between. DNA of the CDR3: TGTGCCAGCTCACCAAGGCGGGACTATGAGCAGTTCTTC. This sequence encodes CASSPRRDYEQFF.

This clone has a handful of counts. The chain carries TRBV6-6 and TRBJ2-2, with D possibly being TRBD1 (5 bases). The germline V gene encodes CDR1 MNHNY and CDR2 SVGAGI (reference sequence). The CDR3 contains 12 residues. V was cut by 3 bases and J by 11 bases, with 10 bases left in between. DNA of the CDR3: TGTGCCAGCAGTTATCAGGGTGGCGAGCTGTTTTTT. Its translation is CASSYQGGELFF.

This clone was seen a handful of times. The chain couples TRBV19 to TRBJ2-7; TRBD1 agrees at 8 bases. The CDR3 length is 16 residues. V was clipped by 3 bases and J by 3 bases; unmatched bases: 10. Germline CDR1 is LNHDA and CDR2 is SQIVND (reference sequence). CDR3 amino acids: CASSISGQGGFYEQYF. The CDR3 nucleotides are TGTGCCAGTAGTATCTCAGGACAGGGAGGTTTCTACGAGCAGTACTTC.

The rearrangement links TRBV4-3 to TRBJ1-6, with 10 bases identical to TRBD1. The CDR3 is 17 amino acids. V gave up 1 base and J gave up 7 bases; unmatched junction bases: 7. Germline assignment: CDR1 LGHNA and CDR2 YSLEER. The chain's CDR3 is CASSQVSGTGVNSPLHF. The CDR3 region has the DNA TGCGCCAGCAGCCAAGTTTCCGGGACAGGGGTAAATTCACCCCTCCACTTT.

The chain recombines TRBV7-2 with TRBJ2-7; 8 bases are shared with TRBD1. From germline, CDR1 is SGHTA and CDR2 FQGNSA. After removal of 1 base from V and 3 bases from J, the junction contained 2 bases not matched to a gene. The CDR3 is made up of 14 amino acids. CDR3 residues: CASSLVGQGYEQYF. CDR3 coding DNA: TGTGCCAGCAGCTTAGTTGGACAGGGCTACGAGCAGTACTTC.

This chain uses TRBV5-1 with TRBJ2-7; 14 positions agree with TRBD2. This CDR3 is built from 15 residues. V lost 7 bases and J lost 4; bases outside the gene matches: 7. Germline assignment: CDR1 SGHRS and CDR2 YFSETQ. The CDR3 spells CASGLGTSGSYEQYF. For the CDR3, the DNA is TGCGCCAGCGGCCTAGGGACTAGCGGGAGTTACGAGCAGTACTTC.

This clone was observed at least ten times. The CDR3 sequence is CACRQADYNEQFF. CDR3 DNA: TGTGCCTGTCGGCAAGCGGATTACAATGAGCAGTTCTTC. This rearrangement joins TRBV30 to TRBJ2-1, with a weak D call TRBD2 (5 bases). The CDR3 runs 13 residues. V dropped 6 bases and J dropped 4 bases, with 13 bases sitting between them. Germline V gene sequence: CDR1 GTSNPN, CDR2 SVGIG (reference sequence).

The rearrangement uses TRBV19 and TRBJ1-1; D remains unclear. Looked up from germline, CDR1 is LNHDA and CDR2 is SQIVND (reference sequence). The CDR3 spans 14 residues. V was shortened by 9 bases and J by 1 base, with 15 bases between the two germline ends. The CDR3 loop is CASRNEGRNTEAFF. The CDR3 nucleotides read TGTGCCAGCCGAAATGAGGGCCGGAACACTGAAGCTTTCTTT.

This clone was observed a handful of times. The chain's CDR3 is CAISRGNQPQHF. The CDR3 DNA sequence: TGTGCCATCAGTCGGGGCAATCAGCCCCAGCATTTT. The chain joins TRBV10-3 to TRBJ1-5; D gene uncertain. CDR3 length: 12 amino acids. The germline gives CDR1 ENHRY, CDR2 SYGVKD. V was cut by 5 bases and J by 2 bases, with 4 bases left in between.

This clone was picked up a small number of times. The chain employs TRBV10-3 and TRBJ1-4; D gene uncertain. V was clipped by 2 bases and J by 8 bases, with 9 bases between them. The CDR3 loop spans 13 amino acids. CDR1 is ENHRY, CDR2 SYGVKD, per germline. The CDR3 nucleotides read TGTGCCATCAGTGAGACCGGAGGGGAAAAACTGTTTTTT. Translated: CAISETGGEKLFF.